This entry is about one T cell receptor beta chain. What it binds is unknown. The data originate from a study of cytomegalovirus exposure and HLA in healthy donors. General observations from the study: In a later analysis, first-cohort TCR clusters were found to tend to co-occur in the 95 to 150 validation repertoires. The investigators catalogued 150 or so TCR beta chains as cytomegalovirus-associated. Reports indicated that the classifier achieved high specificity and sensitivity in diagnosing cytomegalovirus status.

The CDR3 is 18 amino acids. The V segment lost 1 base and the J segment 6 bases; nucleotides outside the gene matches: 10. The V gene's germline CDR1 is MDHEN and CDR2 SYDVKM. Sequenced by immunoSEQ multiplex PCR; TCRdb stores in-frame clones only, minus some. The data hold 57,000 or so clones, with around 94% observed a single time. The clonotype comes from a man between 18 and 35 years old in good health and CMV-seronegative. The sample was PBMCs. The chain links TRBV28 to TRBJ1-5; the match to TRBD1 covers 12 bases. The CDR3 loop is CASSLSRWGTGGPQPQHF. Here the CDR3 DNA reads TGTGCCAGCAGTTTATCTAGATGGGGGACAGGGGGCCCTCAGCCCCAGCATTTT.